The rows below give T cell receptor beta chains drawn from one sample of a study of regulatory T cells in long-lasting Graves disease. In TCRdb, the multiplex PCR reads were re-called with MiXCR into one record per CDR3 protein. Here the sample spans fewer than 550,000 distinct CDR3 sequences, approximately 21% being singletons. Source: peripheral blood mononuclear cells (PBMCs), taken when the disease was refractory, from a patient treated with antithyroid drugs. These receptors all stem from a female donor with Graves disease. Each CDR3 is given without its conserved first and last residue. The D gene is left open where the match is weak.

ASSMEGDIQY TRBV11-2 . TRBJ2-4
ASQDRAGQPQH TRBV24-1 TRBD1 TRBJ1-5
ASSRPTGEAF TRBV5-6 . TRBJ1-1
ATNTNYEQY TRBV6-1 . TRBJ2-7
ASSLGGSYADTQY TRBV7-2 . TRBJ2-3
ASSLGDGANVLT TRBV7-3 . TRBJ2-6
ASSPGSKYEAF TRBV18 . TRBJ1-1
ASSSGAGVTTGELF TRBV5-1 TRBD2 TRBJ2-2
ASSLAFGVMNTEAF TRBV7-9 . TRBJ1-1
ASSSPNRSYQPQH TRBV28 . TRBJ1-5
SAPKTGVFTGELF TRBV20-1 TRBD1 TRBJ2-2
SVLGRNSYEQY TRBV29-1 . TRBJ2-7
ASSLSGAINEKLF TRBV28 . TRBJ1-4
ASSDRTGYNSPLH TRBV2 TRBD1 TRBJ1-6
ASSGEIYEQY TRBV28 . TRBJ2-7
SARDFGEQDNQPQH TRBV20-1 . TRBJ1-5
ASSIDRAPLSNEKLF TRBV28 TRBD1 TRBJ1-4
ASSYSKRDTQY TRBV6-2/TRBV6-3 . TRBJ2-3
ASSAEGRLGQPQH TRBV12-3/TRBV12-4 . TRBJ1-5
ASSYDPNQPQH TRBV28 . TRBJ1-5
SVWTGYTYEQY TRBV29-1 TRBD1 TRBJ2-7
AISESRGLSSYEQY TRBV10-3 . TRBJ2-7
ASSRIRDGNQPQH TRBV6-1 . TRBJ1-5
SFQSSGANVLT TRBV20-1 . TRBJ2-6
ASSIIGQPQH TRBV19 . TRBJ1-5
ASSLAQASNSPLH TRBV7-8 . TRBJ1-6
ASSLWASPGTGELF TRBV28 . TRBJ2-2
ASSPEVGGHNEKLF TRBV7-2 . TRBJ1-4
ASSDGGDEQF TRBV7-9 . TRBJ2-1
ASSPLGLAGGNEQF TRBV27 TRBD2 TRBJ2-1
ASTAGLNYGYT TRBV28 . TRBJ1-2
ASRLMGVGNTIY TRBV6-1 . TRBJ1-3
SAWTGGSYNSPLH TRBV20-1 TRBD1 TRBJ1-6
ASSLLAGGVETQY TRBV14 TRBD2 TRBJ2-5
SVVGTSGMGEY TRBV29-1 TRBD2 TRBJ2-7
ASSQAGEQGYEQY TRBV3-1 . TRBJ2-7
AGSIATGDSYEQY TRBV19 TRBD1 TRBJ2-7
ASSLPFGTGSGYT TRBV7-9 TRBD1 TRBJ1-2
AWSVPVSYEQY TRBV30 . TRBJ2-7
ASSPGQKGNQPQH TRBV19 . TRBJ1-5
SAMAGEGTEAF TRBV29-1 . TRBJ1-1
SVVFTGELF TRBV29-1 . TRBJ2-2
ASSSARDRGRKGYGYT TRBV7-2 TRBD1 TRBJ1-2
ASSLEVLAAF TRBV5-1 . TRBJ1-1